This is a list of T cell receptor beta chains from one sample in a study of monozygotic twins with inflammatory bowel disease. TCRdb re-called the 5' RACE reads and gives one entry per CDR3 protein, without DNA. The sample totals approximately 340,000 distinct CDR3 sequences. The specimen sequenced was blood. Every receptor here comes from a human donor with ulcerative colitis or Crohn's disease, or a healthy co-twin of an affected twin (not recorded which). Each CDR3 is given with its conserved first and last residue.

j_gene	v_gene	CDR3aa
TRBJ1-1	TRBV6-5	CASSYSRAFGTEAFF
TRBJ2-4	TRBV12-3/TRBV12-4	CASSAPGGYIQYF
TRBJ2-7	TRBV11-1	CASSGSTGSYEQYF
TRBJ2-1	TRBV5-1	CASRIQGAYNEQFF
TRBJ2-3	TRBV20-1	CSASRGGGADTQYF
TRBJ2-3	TRBV5-1	CASWDNTDTQYF
TRBJ1-2	TRBV6-1	CASSETGRGKGDGYTF
TRBJ2-1	TRBV9	CASSVELAGVHEQFF
TRBJ1-6	TRBV10-3	CAISEGQNAYSPLHF
TRBJ1-1	TRBV7-9	CASSLPAFGEDTEAFF
TRBJ2-7	TRBV4-1	CASSQRRGPYTSYEQYF
TRBJ2-7	TRBV4-1	CASSQGEASGGSYEQYF
TRBJ2-5	TRBV10-3	CAISESTLQPQETQYF
TRBJ1-3	TRBV12-3/TRBV12-4	CASSPLIGGSGNTIYF
TRBJ2-7	TRBV20-1	CSAKQYITYEQYF
TRBJ2-5	TRBV20-1	CSARQDRDLTQYF
TRBJ2-7	TRBV9	CASSVGRTSSYEQYF
TRBJ2-5	TRBV28	CASSLESTQYF
TRBJ2-1	TRBV20-1	CSAREPGTSGHNEQFF
TRBJ1-2	TRBV5-1	CASSYVPDDGYTF
TRBJ2-1	TRBV5-1	CASTHRQESYNEQFF
TRBJ2-1	TRBV20-1	CSARGGAGPLVEQFF
TRBJ2-1	TRBV12-3/TRBV12-4	CASSRLQGNEQFF
TRBJ1-2	TRBV7-2	CASSLVAKGGYTF
TRBJ2-2	TRBV25-1	CASSGKPNTGELFF
TRBJ1-5	TRBV21-1	CASSKAGGDQPQHF
TRBJ1-3	TRBV6-1	CASRDSGRAGNTIYF
TRBJ2-7	TRBV20-1	CSAAPVSGSYEQYF
TRBJ2-1	TRBV24-1	CATSDSSGRSSAYNEQFF
TRBJ2-5	TRBV5-3	CARSLQPTVPGLPSF
TRBJ1-5	TRBV6-1	CASSEGTGANSNQPQHF
TRBJ1-1	TRBV7-3	CASSEGTNTEAFF
TRBJ2-6	TRBV12-5	CASADSGANVLTF
TRBJ1-5	TRBV7-8	CASSTRRQGQPQHF
TRBJ2-6	TRBV7-8	CASSLRGTPSGANVLTF
TRBJ2-7	TRBV10-3	CAIRKDGYEQYF
TRBJ2-2	TRBV10-3	CAIRGEPGELFF
TRBJ2-5	TRBV4-1	CASSQGQGSVSETQYF
TRBJ1-6	TRBV20-1	CSARDQGANSPLHF
TRBJ1-3	TRBV6-1	CASSETPGNTIYF
TRBJ2-7	TRBV5-5	CASSFFSGQTSYEQYF
TRBJ1-5	TRBV3-1	CASSQDWDRSGNRAGQPQHF
TRBJ2-1	TRBV30	CAWSVTLAGGPGAEQFF
TRBJ2-1	TRBV30	CAGTGYNEQFF
TRBJ1-2	TRBV20-1	CSAREREGYYGYTF
TRBJ1-6	TRBV10-3	CAIGGTNNSPLHF
TRBJ2-7	TRBV27	CASSPGTMPYEQYF
TRBJ2-5	TRBV11-2	CASTPPGGAETQYF
TRBJ1-3	TRBV7-9	CAPGLGSGNTIYF
TRBJ2-2	TRBV5-6	CASSLQVNTGELFF
TRBJ2-2	TRBV15	CATSVPNTGELFF
TRBJ2-7	TRBV4-2	CASSQQLAGGPSYEQYF
TRBJ2-5	TRBV3-1	CASSQDKSGGSLQETQYF